The sequence of this T cell receptor (beta chain) was determined in a study of cytomegalovirus exposure and HLA in healthy donors. This clone was recorded only once. Its antigen is unknown. This CDR3 contains 15 residues. Germline V lookup: CDR1 LGHNA, CDR2 YNFKEQ. V dropped 2 bases and J dropped 1; count of bases not matched to a gene: 1. Amplification used 60 Vbeta primers and 13 Jbeta primers. Produced via immunoSEQ multiplex PCR; TCRdb's table is partial and in-frame only. The sample lists about 73,000 clones; 75% were seen once. Broader study findings: Sequencing had likely introduced a cluster of highly shared sequence variants as an artifact. Previous analysis showed most TCR beta V segments were productive about 87% or about 30% of the time.

This chain uses TRBV4-2 with TRBJ1-5; 8 bases are a match to TRBD1. The material sequenced was PBMCs. This TCR was recovered from a man between 65 and 79 years old in good health and CMV-seronegative. The CDR3 DNA follows: TGTGCCAGCAGCCAATACAGGGGGAGCAATCAGCCCCAGCATTTT. Translation: CASSQYRGSNQPQHF.